Listed below are T cell receptor beta chains from one sample, sequenced in a study of blood T cell repertoires in COVID-19. Data came from immunoSEQ multiplex PCR; TCRdb stores just in-frame clones and leaves some out. The sample contains about 140,000 clones, approximately 80% of which appear only once. The specimen was PBMCs or T cells enriched from blood (not recorded which). These receptors were collected from a man in his 70s who had been exposed to COVID-19. CDR3s include the opening cysteine and the closing phenylalanine or tryptophan. A D gene is named only where the DNA matches it firmly. Not all rows give a size; the values are once, few, many and, for expanded clones, a class.

clone_size j_call d_call v_call cdr3_nt cdr3_aa
once TRBJ2-5 TRBD2 TRBV3-1/TRBV3-2 TGTGCCAGCAGCCAACGGGGGGAGGGCGAGACCCAGTACTTC CASSQRGEGETQYF
NA TRBJ2-3 NA TRBV24-1 TGTGCCACCAGTGATTCACGACAGCGTACAGATACGCAGTATTTT CATSDSRQRTDTQYF
once TRBJ1-3 NA TRBV3-1/TRBV3-2 TGTGCCAGCAGCCAAGGTGCAGGGGACATGGTGCGAAACACCATATATTTT CASSQGAGDMVRNTIYF
NA TRBJ2-3 NA TRBV27 TGTGCCAGCAGTTCAAACCAAAACAGGGTGGTCGGCACAGATACGCAGTATTTT CASSSNQNRVVGTDTQYF
NA TRBJ1-6 NA TRBV2 TGTGCCAGCAAGAGAGACAGGCCGGGCGTTTCACCCCTCCACTTT CASKRDRPGVSPLHF
once TRBJ2-7 TRBD2 TRBV4-1 TGCGCCAGCAGCCAAGGGACTAGCGGAGTCTACGAGCAGTACTTC CASSQGTSGVYEQYF
NA TRBJ2-1 TRBD2 TRBV3-1/TRBV3-2 TGTGCCAGCACCAACGGGGGGGCCTACAATGAGCAGTTCTTC CASTNGGAYNEQFF
NA TRBJ1-3 NA TRBV2 TGTGCCAGCAGTGAAGCGCTTGGCGGAAGAAACACCATATATTTT CASSEALGGRNTIYF
NA TRBJ2-2 NA TRBV1 TGCACCAGCAGCCCCGAGCCTTCTAGCGGCCCCACCGGGGAGCTGTTTTTT CTSSPEPSSGPTGELFF
NA TRBJ1-1 NA TRBV20-1 TGCAGTGCTAGAGATGTCAATGAAGCTTTCTTT CSARDVNEAFF
NA TRBJ2-7 NA TRBV5-1 TGCGCCAGCTCGACCGACGGGGACTACGAGCAGTACTTC CASSTDGDYEQYF
NA TRBJ2-7 TRBD1 TRBV5-8 TGTGCCAGCAGCTTGGCCTTGAAACAGGGGGACGAGCAGTACTTC CASSLALKQGDEQYF
NA TRBJ2-5 TRBD2 TRBV4-2 TGTGCCAGCAGCCAAGATGATGCGGGGGGGTACTACGCGACCCAGTACTTC CASSQDDAGGYYATQYF
NA TRBJ2-7 NA TRBV24-1 TGTGCCACCAGTGATTTAGAAGGGGTATTGTACAGGGAAGGCGAGCAGTACTTC CATSDLEGVLYREGEQYF
few TRBJ2-7 TRBD1 TRBV19 TGTGCCAGTAGTATCGAGGGGGCCCTCTCCTACGAGCAGTACTTC CASSIEGALSYEQYF